This entry lists 30 T cell receptor beta chains sequenced from one sample in a study of CD8+ T cells in alopecia areata. Following extraction, RNA underwent reverse transcription to cDNA, which served as the sequencing template. Profiled with immunoSEQ multiplex PCR; TCRdb holds only in-frame clones, not every one. The sample shows over 110,000 clones, around 51% of them seen only once. The source material was CD4+ T cells sorted from blood, sampled at week 0. The receptor source for this set is a human donor with alopecia areata.

The CDR3 is CASSLLNTGELFF. The CDR3, as DNA: TGTGCCAGCAGCTTACTCAACACCGGGGAGCTGTTTTTT. This sequence joins TRBV7-3 and TRBJ2-2; D remains unclear. V lost 2 bases to trimming and J lost 2 bases, with 3 bases between them. Germline lookup yields CDR1 SGHTA and CDR2 FQGTGA. The CDR3 totals 13 residues.

The V and J genes are TRBV25-1 and TRBJ2-1, with 7 bases matching TRBD1. Germline CDR1 and CDR2: MGHDK and SYGVNS. The CDR3 loop spans 14 amino acids. The J segment lost 8 bases and the V segment lost 4 bases, leaving 8 bases of the junction unmatched. The CDR3 here is CASSVRYRGDEQFF. DNA for the CDR3: TGTGCCAGCAGTGTCCGATACAGGGGCGATGAGCAGTTCTTC. The full variable domain, in which reference TRBV25-1 and TRBJ2-1 provide the parts outside the CDR3, is EADIYQTPRYLVIGTGKKITLECSQTMGHDKMYWYQQDPGMELHLIHYSYGVNSTEKGDLSSESTVSRIRTEHFPLTLESARPSHTSQYLCASSVRYRGDEQFFGPGTRLTVL.

This clone was detected ten times or more. The CDR3 protein is CASSPRSGTYEQYF. Here the CDR3 DNA reads TGTGCCAGCTCACCAAGGAGCGGTACCTACGAGCAGTACTTC. This chain connects TRBV18 to TRBJ2-7, with TRBD2 as a possible D gene (5 bases). This CDR3 is built from 14 residues. V dropped 2 bases and J dropped 2 bases, with 10 bases sitting between them. Germline V CDR1 and CDR2: KGHSH, LQKENI. Filled out from reference TRBV18 and TRBJ2-7, the complete variable domain reads NAGVMQNPRHLVRRRGQEARLRCSPMKGHSHVYWYRQLPEEGLKFMVYLQKENIIDESGMPKERFSAEFPKEGPSILRIQQVVRGDSAAYFCASSPRSGTYEQYFGPGTRLTVT.

This clone was picked up one time. The chain uses TRBV19 and TRBJ2-3; possible D gene TRBD2, 5 bases. Germline V lookup: CDR1 LNHDA, CDR2 SQIVND (reference sequence). The CDR3 sequence is 17 residues long. V shed 5 bases and J shed 5 bases, with 23 bases lying between them. The CDR3 region has the DNA TGTGCCAGTAGTGCCGGATACGGGATTATGCAATTAGATACGCAGTATTTT. This gives the protein CASSAGYGIMQLDTQYF.

This chain uses TRBV27 with TRBJ2-2; no clear D. Germline V gives CDR1 MNHEY, CDR2 SMNVEV (reference sequence). Trimming shortened V by 4 bases and J by 6 bases, and 12 bases separated the two germline ends. CDR3 length: 14 residues. The CDR3 DNA reads TGTGCCAGCAGTTATCTTTCTAGAGCCGGGGAGCTGTTTTTT. Its translation is CASSYLSRAGELFF.

The chain combines TRBV30 with TRBJ1-4, with a possible D match to TRBD1 (5 bases). Per the germline V gene, CDR1 is GTSNPN and CDR2 is SVGIG (reference sequence). This CDR3 has 12 residues. CDR3 protein: CASGTRNEKLFF. The CDR3 DNA follows: TGTGCTTCCGGGACCAGGAATGAAAAACTGTTTTTT. The full variable domain, its missing parts supplied by reference TRBV30 and TRBJ1-4, is SQTIHQWPATLVQPVGSPLSLECTVEGTSNPNLYWYRQAAGRGLQLLFYSVGIGQISSEVPQNLSASRPQDRQFILSSKKLLLSDSGFYLCASGTRNEKLFFGSGTQLSVL.

This clone occurred a few times. V usage is TRBV7-2 and J usage is TRBJ2-3; unclear D gene. The CDR3 totals 14 residues. Germline V lookup: CDR1 SGHTA, CDR2 FQGNSA. V shed 1 base and J shed 6 bases, with 11 bases lying between them. CDR3 nucleotide sequence: TGTGCCAGCAGCTTAGGACCCGGACGTGATACGCAGTATTTT. Translating gives CASSLGPGRDTQYF. Drawing the rest from reference TRBV7-2 and TRBJ2-3, the complete variable domain is GAGVSQSPSNKVTEKGKDVELRCDPISGHTALYWYRQSLGQGLEFLIYFQGNSAPDKSGLPSDRFSAERTGGSVSTLTIQRTQQEDSAVYLCASSLGPGRDTQYFGPGTRLTVL.

This clone was detected a few times. The rearrangement links TRBV14 to TRBJ2-1, with no clear D. Germline V CDR1 and CDR2: SGHDN, FVKESK. Trimming stripped 2 bases from V and 8 bases from J, with 19 bases between. This CDR3 has 16 amino acids. CDR3 bases: TGTGCCAGCAGCCAAAGACCCTTCGCTGGAGTGGATGAGCAGTTCTTC. This codes for CASSQRPFAGVDEQFF.

The chain couples TRBV5-1 to TRBJ2-3; 7 bases fit TRBD2. Germline CDR1 SGHRS, CDR2 YFSETQ. The CDR3 is 13 amino acids. The V gene end was trimmed by 3 bases and the J gene end by 10 bases; junction bases not matched to a gene: 8. Here the CDR3 DNA reads TGCGCCAGCAGCTCCGGACTAGGGCAGTCGCAGTATTTT. It yields the protein CASSSGLGQSQYF.

This chain connects TRBV28 to TRBJ2-5, with TRBD2 matching over 16 bases. The length of the CDR3 is 17 residues. The ends lost 7 bases at V and 11 bases at J; junction bases unmatched: 16. The germline CDR1 and CDR2 sequences are MDHEN and SYDVKM. For the CDR3, the DNA is TGTGCCAGCAATTCCTCCCCGGGACTAGCGGGAGGGGGGGCGCAGTACTTC. As protein: CASNSSPGLAGGGAQYF.

The rearrangement uses TRBV11-2 and TRBJ1-1, with D unclear. Germline V gives CDR1 SGHAT, CDR2 FQNNGV. V was shortened by 6 bases and J by 4 bases, with 12 bases between the two germline ends. The length of the CDR3 is 13 residues. CDR3 residues: CASRTSLGTEAFF. In DNA form, the CDR3 reads TGTGCCAGCAGGACAAGCCTAGGCACTGAAGCTTTCTTT.

Here the CDR3 DNA reads TGTGCCAGCTCTCGAGGGGGCTGGGGCTACACCTTC. This gives the protein CASSRGGWGYTF. The V and J genes are TRBV7-2 and TRBJ1-2; 7 positions match TRBD1. The CDR3 contains 12 residues. V gave up 8 bases and J gave up 8 bases; unmatched junction bases: 8. Per germline, CDR1 SGHTA and CDR2 FQGNSA.

For this clone: An end of the junction differs from the germline gene, which may be a read error. This chain links TRBV7-9 with TRBJ2-2; 9 nucleotides align to TRBD1. The CDR3 spans 14 residues. Germline loops: CDR1 SEHNR, CDR2 FQNEAQ (reference sequence). DNA of the CDR3: TGTGCCAGCAGCTGGACAGGGGACACCGGGGAGCTGTTTTTC. Its translation is CASSWTGDTGELFF.

V gene TRBV4-2 combines with J gene TRBJ2-7; 7 positions agree with TRBD2. The J segment lost 0 bases and the V segment lost 0 bases, leaving 11 bases of the junction unmatched. Germline V CDR1 and CDR2: LGHNA, YNFKEQ. The CDR3 has 18 amino acids. As DNA, the CDR3 is TGTGCCAGCAGCCAAGACCCCACCTTTAGCGGGTACTCCTACGAGCAGTACTTC. The encoded protein is CASSQDPTFSGYSYEQYF.

This rearrangement joins TRBV30 to TRBJ1-2, with D tentatively TRBD1 (5 bases). V lost 2 bases, J lost 5 bases, and 15 bases lay in between. The CDR3 is 14 amino acids. Per the germline V gene, CDR1 is GTSNPN and CDR2 is SVGIG (reference sequence). Written as DNA, the CDR3 is TGTGCCTGGAGTATCCAGGGCTCTTGGTATGGCTACACCTTC. Translation gives CAWSIQGSWYGYTF.

This clone has only a few counts. V gene TRBV29-1 combines with J gene TRBJ2-5; D tentatively fits TRBD1 or TRBD2 (6 bases each). Germline assignment: CDR1 SQVTM and CDR2 ANQGSEA. This CDR3 comprises 15 residues. Trimming took 5 bases from V and 5 from J, leaving 21 bases between them. The CDR3 bases are TGCAGCGTTATACCGGCCAGGGGAGGTTGGGAGACCCAGTACTTC. Protein product: CSVIPARGGWETQYF. The whole variable domain, remainder taken from reference TRBV29-1 and TRBJ2-5, is SAVISQKPSRDICQRGTSLTIQCQVDSQVTMMFWYRQQPGQSLTLIATANQGSEATYESGFVIDKFPISRPNLTFSTLTVSNMSPEDSSIYLCSVIPARGGWETQYFGPGTRLLVL.

CDR3 nucleotide sequence: TGTGCCTGGAGTGTACTGGGAGCGCTCTCCTACGAGCAGTACTTC. It translates to CAWSVLGALSYEQYF. The chain couples TRBV30 to TRBJ2-7, with a tentative D call TRBD2 (5 bases). V shed 0 bases and J shed 0 bases, with 12 bases lying between them. Germline V CDR1 and CDR2: GTSNPN, SVGIG (reference sequence). The CDR3 totals 15 residues.

V is TRBV4-3 and J is TRBJ2-2; maybe TRBD2 (6 bases). V was shortened by 0 bases and J by 5 bases, with 16 bases between the two germline ends. The germline CDR1 and CDR2 sequences are LGHNA and YSLEER. The CDR3 sequence is 17 residues long. Written as DNA, the CDR3 is TGCGCCAGCAGCCAAGATCTAGGAGGGAGGAGGACCGGGGAGCTGTTTTTT. Translated, it gives CASSQDLGGRRTGELFF.

V usage is TRBV7-9 and J usage is TRBJ2-7; 7 bases are shared with TRBD2. V shed 6 bases and J 2 bases; nucleotides not matched to a gene: 10. Germline values: CDR1 SEHNR, CDR2 FQNEAQ (reference sequence). The CDR3 sequence is 15 residues long. The CDR3 loop reads CASRFSGSVTYEQYF. The CDR3 DNA reads TGTGCCAGCAGGTTTAGCGGGTCAGTCACCTACGAGCAGTACTTC.

This clone has more than one count but fewer than ten. The V call is TRBV15, the J call TRBJ2-2; 9 bases map to TRBD1. The CDR3 spans 15 residues. V was pared by 2 bases and J by 5 bases, with 3 bases of the junction left unmatched. Germline values: CDR1 LNHNV, CDR2 YYDKDF (reference sequence). CDR3 sequence (DNA): TGTGCCACCAGCAGACTAGACAGGGGGACCGGGGAGCTGTTTTTT. Its protein is CATSRLDRGTGELFF.

The chain carries TRBV11-2 and TRBJ2-3, with 8 bases lining up with TRBD1. The trim removed 5 bases at V and 2 bases at J, leaving 6 bases unmatched. Germline V gives CDR1 SGHAT, CDR2 FQNNGV. The CDR3 has 15 amino acids. CDR3 nucleotide sequence: TGTGCCAGCAGCCTGGGACAGGTTCACACAGATACGCAGTATTTT. Its protein product is CASSLGQVHTDTQYF.

The CDR3 region has the DNA TGCAGCGTTGAGTCCAGGGGAGGCGAGCAGTACTTC. This sequence encodes CSVESRGGEQYF. The V and J genes are TRBV29-1 and TRBJ2-7, with D perhaps matching TRBD1 or TRBD2 (6 bases each). The germline V and J ends were trimmed by 3 bases and 6 bases, with 12 bases remaining between them. This CDR3 has 12 amino acids. Germline loops: CDR1 SQVTM, CDR2 ANQGSEA.

The V gene is TRBV28, the J gene TRBJ2-5; D gene ambiguous. The germline V gene has CDR1 MDHEN and CDR2 SYDVKM. The CDR3 is 13 residues long. Between the trimmed V and J ends, which lost 5 bases and 5 bases, there was a span of 12 bases. CDR3 region: CASSGRGWETQYF. The CDR3 DNA follows: TGTGCCAGCAGTGGTAGAGGTTGGGAGACCCAGTACTTC.

This clone has a handful of counts. V gene TRBV15 combines with J gene TRBJ2-3, with TRBD1 identical over 8 bases. The CDR3 covers 14 residues. V lost 9 bases and J lost 2; bases outside the gene matches: 7. In germline, CDR1 is LNHNV, CDR2 YYDKDF (reference sequence). The CDR3 spells CATEQGGFTDTQYF. The CDR3 DNA reads TGTGCCACGGAACAGGGGGGATTCACAGATACGCAGTATTTT.

This chain links TRBV11-2 with TRBJ2-3, with D perhaps matching TRBD2 (6 bases). Trimming took 4 bases from V and 3 from J, leaving 11 bases between them. The CDR3 has 14 residues. Germline values: CDR1 SGHAT, CDR2 FQNNGV. CDR3 residues: CASSWTRGTDTQYF. For the CDR3, the DNA is TGTGCCAGCAGCTGGACGCGGGGAACAGATACGCAGTATTTT.

The chain combines TRBV7-2 with TRBJ1-1; 7 bases line up with TRBD1. Trimming removed 4 bases from V and 5 bases from J; junction bases left unmatched: 10. Germline CDR1 reads SGHTA; CDR2 reads FQGNSA. The CDR3 is 15 amino acids. CDR3 protein: CASSSQQGWETEAFF. As DNA, the CDR3 is TGTGCCAGCAGCTCGCAACAGGGGTGGGAAACTGAAGCTTTCTTT.

J is TRBJ1-5 and V is TRBV30; 7 nucleotides match TRBD1. This CDR3 spans 15 amino acids. The germline CDR1 and CDR2 sequences are GTSNPN and SVGIG (reference sequence). Trimming removed 3 bases from V and 6 bases from J; junction bases left unmatched: 11. The CDR3 spells CAWSHNRGEGQPQHF. DNA of the CDR3: TGTGCCTGGAGCCATAACAGGGGAGAGGGTCAGCCCCAGCATTTT.

The chain combines TRBV4-2 with TRBJ2-7, with a possible D match to TRBD2 (5 bases). The germline V gene encodes CDR1 LGHNA and CDR2 YNFKEQ. V was clipped by 4 bases and J by 3 bases, with 13 bases between them. The CDR3 contains 14 residues. CDR3 sequence reads: CASSPEAGDYEQYF. The CDR3 DNA is TGTGCCAGCAGCCCGGAGGCGGGTGACTACGAGCAGTACTTC.

The chain recombines TRBV2 with TRBJ2-5; 9 bases align to TRBD1. The length of the CDR3 is 13 residues. V lost 4 bases, J lost 5 bases, and 2 bases stayed unmatched. Germline CDR1 reads SNHLY; CDR2 reads FYNNEI. The CDR3 DNA follows: TGTGCCAGCAGTGGGGACAGGGTGGAGACCCAGTACTTC. Amino acid sequence: CASSGDRVETQYF.

This clone has just a few counts. The chain is built from TRBV6-5 and TRBJ2-7, with 7 bases lining up with TRBD2. The germline gives CDR1 MNHEY, CDR2 SVGAGI. J lost 2 bases, V lost 0 bases, and 4 bases had no gene match. The CDR3 contains 15 residues. The CDR3 protein is CASSYSREETYEQYF. CDR3 sequence (DNA): TGTGCCAGCAGTTACTCCCGGGAGGAAACCTACGAGCAGTACTTC.